The sample holds many counts of the clone carrying this T cell receptor (beta chain). What it recognizes is unknown. The library was built from about 0.4 ug RNA with molecular barcoded adaptors for alpha/delta and beta/gamma chains. Each CDR3 protein gets one entry after TCRdb re-called the reads with MiXCR. This sample carries 65,000 or so distinct CDR3 sequences, approximately 18% of them seen once, and the ten largest clones take roughly 11%. The sample originates from a study of read filtering for tumor transcriptome and immune sequencing. As for the study in general: TCR-mapped reads were about 4 to 11 million with IR-seq versus about 85 to 1,300 with RNA-seq. Study-wide results and caveats: The CD138-negative fraction was mixed bone marrow immune cells, not pure T cells.

The TCR comes from a donor at least 40 years old with multiple myeloma. Sequenced material: a population of CD138-negative cells sorted from bone marrow.

The CDR3 reads CASSQSTLAGRYYNEQFF. In DNA form, the CDR3 reads TGCGCCAGCAGTCAATCAACCCTAGCGGGGCGCTACTACAATGAGCAGTTCTTC. The rearrangement joins TRBV23-1 to TRBJ2-1; 9 nucleotides match TRBD2. TRBV23-1 is annotated as an ORF whose role is uncertain. CDR3 size: 18 residues. The V segment lost 0 bases and the J segment 3 bases; nucleotides outside the gene matches: 9.